This note documents a single T cell receptor beta chain sequence. This clonotype was picked up a small number of times. Its antigen target is currently unknown. No much larger clonotype is one base removed from it; base qualities were not supplied. The sample belongs to a study of T-cell memory formation after mild COVID-19 (dated by TCRdb to 2020 to 2022). Study-wide context: TCR sequence clusters from the two donors were largely donor specific. The cohort was made up of two young adult volunteers, one female and one male, who were previously healthy. T-cell clones expanding and contracting after mild COVID-19 in two donors were tracked by longitudinal TCRalpha and TCRbeta repertoire sequencing.

Ficoll-Paque density gradient centrifugation was the method used to isolate PBMCs. The instrument given in TCRdb is Illumina NovaSeq 6000. TCRalpha and TCRbeta cDNA libraries were built by 5'RACE with constant-segment primers, adding sample barcodes and unique molecular identifiers. RNA was extracted from every sample with Trizol reagent. Libraries were amplified in two PCR steps, with a second sample barcode and Illumina TruSeq adapters added in the second step. Sequencing of libraries was performed on an Illumina NovaSeq with 2 x 150 bp paired-end reads. The authors processed their data as follows. Demultiplexing of reads and collapsing into UMI-guided consensus sequences were performed with migec v1.2.7. With mixcr v2.1.11, UMI consensuses were aligned to TRA and TRB V and J templates and assembled into clonotypes. Expanded or contracted clonotypes were those called significant by both edgeR and NoisET, with noise models trained on biological replicates. For edgeR calls, the thresholds were a false discovery rate-adjusted p below 0.01 and a log2 fold-change of 1. PCA with hierarchical clustering of max-normalized trajectories of the 1000 most abundant clonotypes was used as exploratory dynamics analysis. Each responding clone was given a CD4 or CD8 phenotype based on the CD4+ and CD8+ repertoires, which had been sequenced separately. TCRdb reanalyzed the raw reads on its own, using fastp at Q25 for trimming and MiXCR for clone calling, and kept in-frame beta chains. Each CDR3 protein appears once, grouped with its most common genes and DNA. These V and J calls derive from TCRdb rather than the authors' analysis. This sample gives about 90,000 distinct CDR3 sequences in total; about an eighth of them show up just once. About 27% of the sample is held by the ten biggest clonotypes.

Spanning cysteine to phenylalanine, the CDR3 consists of 17 amino acids. The entry retains the CDR3 DNA only, 51 bases that are in frame from base 1. The germline ends are 16 bases apart after V is trimmed by 0 bases and J by 4 bases. The research as a whole found: Some responding clones were found in pre-infection memory, which suggests that pre-existing cross-reactive memory T cells took part in the SARS-CoV-2 response. Contracting CD4+ clones were found mainly in CM and EM memory subsets, while CD8+ clones were enriched in EMRA. Clones contracting from day 15 to 85 had balanced CD4/CD8 phenotypes, while a second wave expanding from day 15 to 37 was biased towards CD4+. The second-wave clones that peaked on day 37 were not confirmed to be SARS-CoV-2 specific. The study included only a couple of mild cases, and larger cohorts that include severe cases with pre-infection samples were judged to be necessary.

What was sequenced was PBMCs or a T cell subset sorted from them (not recorded which). The chain is encoded by TRBV12-3 or TRBV12-4 joined to TRBJ2-1; a tentative D match to TRBD1 spans 5 bases. This receptor was obtained from an adult woman who had mild COVID-19 (a few samples of this study predate the infection). The sample titles of this study are shuffled in the database, so cell type and time point are left out; the donor was told from shared clones. CDR3 protein: CASSLAPRTRNYNEQFF. DNA sequence: TGTGCCAGCAGTTTAGCTCCCCGGACACGGAATTACAATGAGCAGTTCTTC.